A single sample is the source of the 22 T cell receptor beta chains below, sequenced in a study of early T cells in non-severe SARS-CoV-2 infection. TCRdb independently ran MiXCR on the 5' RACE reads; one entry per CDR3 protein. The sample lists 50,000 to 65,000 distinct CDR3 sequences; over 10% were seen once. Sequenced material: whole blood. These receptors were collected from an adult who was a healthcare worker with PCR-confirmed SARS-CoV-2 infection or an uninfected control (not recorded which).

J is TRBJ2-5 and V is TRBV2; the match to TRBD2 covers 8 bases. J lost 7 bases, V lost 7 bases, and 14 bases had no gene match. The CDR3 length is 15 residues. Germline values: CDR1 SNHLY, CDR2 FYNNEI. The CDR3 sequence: CASTIAGLGRGTQYF. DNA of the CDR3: TGTGCCAGCACCATAGCGGGGTTAGGCCGAGGGACCCAGTACTTC.

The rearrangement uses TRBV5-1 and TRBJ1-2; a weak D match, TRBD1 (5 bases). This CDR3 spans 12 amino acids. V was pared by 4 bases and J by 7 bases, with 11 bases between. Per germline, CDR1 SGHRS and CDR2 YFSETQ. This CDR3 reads CASSPQGSGYTF. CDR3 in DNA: TGCGCCAGCAGCCCCCAGGGCTCTGGCTACACCTTC.

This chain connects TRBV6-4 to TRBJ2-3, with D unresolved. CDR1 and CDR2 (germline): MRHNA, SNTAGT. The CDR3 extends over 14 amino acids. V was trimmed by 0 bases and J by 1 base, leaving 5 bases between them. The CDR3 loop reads CASSDSLGTDTQYF. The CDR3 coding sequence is TGTGCCAGCAGTGACTCCCTAGGCACAGATACGCAGTATTTT.

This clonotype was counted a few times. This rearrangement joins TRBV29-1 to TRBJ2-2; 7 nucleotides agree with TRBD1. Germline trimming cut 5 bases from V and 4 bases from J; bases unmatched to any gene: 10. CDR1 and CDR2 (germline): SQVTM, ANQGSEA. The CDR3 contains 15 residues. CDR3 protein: CSVSPPGQITGELFF. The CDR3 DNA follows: TGCAGCGTTTCACCTCCGGGACAGATCACCGGGGAGCTGTTTTTT.

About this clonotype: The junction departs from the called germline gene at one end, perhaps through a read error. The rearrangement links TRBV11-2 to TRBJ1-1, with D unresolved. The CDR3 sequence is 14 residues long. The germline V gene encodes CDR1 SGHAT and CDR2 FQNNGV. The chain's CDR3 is CASSVKTGAAEVFF. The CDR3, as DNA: TGTGCCAGCAGTGTAAAGACCGGAGCGGCTGAAGTTTTCTTT. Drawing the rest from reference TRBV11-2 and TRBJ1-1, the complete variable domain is EAGVAQSPRYKIIEKRQSVAFWCNPISGHATLYWYQQILGQGPKLLIQFQNNGVVDDSQLPKDRFSAERLKGVDSTLKIQPAKLEDSAVYLCASSVKTGAAEVFFGQGTRLTVV.

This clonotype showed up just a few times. CDR3 region: CASSLALSAGGYGYTF. CDR3 in DNA: TGTGCCAGCAGCTTAGCGCTTTCGGCAGGGGGCTATGGCTACACCTTC. The chain employs TRBV7-9 and TRBJ1-2, with TRBD1 matching 7 bases. Unmatched junction bases numbered 8, after V lost 0 bases and J lost 4 bases. The CDR3 contains 16 residues. Germline CDR1 reads SEHNR; CDR2 reads FQNEAQ (reference sequence).

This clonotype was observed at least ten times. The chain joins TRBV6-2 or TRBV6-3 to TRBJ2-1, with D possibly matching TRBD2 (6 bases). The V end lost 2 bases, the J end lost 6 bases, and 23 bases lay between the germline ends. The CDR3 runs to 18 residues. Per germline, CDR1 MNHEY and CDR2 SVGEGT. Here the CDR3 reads CASSYGSGVLSLLNEQFF. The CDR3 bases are TGTGCCAGCAGTTACGGGTCGGGGGTATTGTCCCTTCTCAATGAGCAGTTCTTC.

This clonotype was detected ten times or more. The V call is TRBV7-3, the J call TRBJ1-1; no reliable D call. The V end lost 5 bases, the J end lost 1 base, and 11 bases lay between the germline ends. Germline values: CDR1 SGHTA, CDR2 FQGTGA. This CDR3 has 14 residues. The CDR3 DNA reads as TGTGCCAGCAGCCCCGGGCCGGAGAACACTGAAGCTTTCTTT. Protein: CASSPGPENTEAFF. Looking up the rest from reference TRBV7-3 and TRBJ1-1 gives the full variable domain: GAGVSQTPSNKVTEKGKYVELRCDPISGHTALYWYRQSLGQGPEFLIYFQGTGAADDSGLPNDRFFAVRPEGSVSTLKIQRTERGDSAVYLCASSPGPENTEAFFGQGTRLTVV.

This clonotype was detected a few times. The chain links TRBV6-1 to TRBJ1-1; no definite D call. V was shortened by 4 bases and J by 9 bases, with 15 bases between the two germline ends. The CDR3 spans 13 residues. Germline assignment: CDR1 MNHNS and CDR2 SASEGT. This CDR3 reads CASSALINQKAFF. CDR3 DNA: TGTGCCAGCAGTGCCCTGATTAACCAGAAAGCTTTCTTT.

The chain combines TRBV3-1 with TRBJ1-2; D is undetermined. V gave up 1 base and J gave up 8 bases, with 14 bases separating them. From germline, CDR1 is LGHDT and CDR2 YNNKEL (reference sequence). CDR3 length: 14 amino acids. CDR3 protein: CASSQGPWSRGYTF. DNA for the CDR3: TGTGCCAGCAGCCAAGGACCATGGTCAAGAGGCTACACCTTC.

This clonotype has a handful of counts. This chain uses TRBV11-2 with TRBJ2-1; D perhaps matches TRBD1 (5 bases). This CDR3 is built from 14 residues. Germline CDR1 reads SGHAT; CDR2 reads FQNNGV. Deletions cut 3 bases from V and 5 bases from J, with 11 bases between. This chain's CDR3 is CASSFRDQDNEQFF. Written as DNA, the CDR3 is TGTGCCAGCAGCTTCAGGGATCAGGACAATGAGCAGTTCTTC.

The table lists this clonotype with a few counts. CDR3 residues: CASSFSRGVGGYTF. In DNA form, the CDR3 reads TGCGCCAGCAGCTTTTCCAGGGGGGTCGGTGGCTACACCTTC. This sequence joins TRBV5-1 and TRBJ1-2; 7 bases agree with TRBD1. Losses at the gene ends were 2 bases for V and 7 bases for J; bases not matched to a gene: 8. Germline CDR1 SGHRS, CDR2 YFSETQ. The CDR3 has 14 amino acids.

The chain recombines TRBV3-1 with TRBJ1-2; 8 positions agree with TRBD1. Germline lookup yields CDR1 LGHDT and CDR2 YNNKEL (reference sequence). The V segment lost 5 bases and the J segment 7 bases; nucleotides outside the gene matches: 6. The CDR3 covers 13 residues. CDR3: CASSIDRGTGYTF. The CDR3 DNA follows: TGTGCCAGCAGCATTGACAGGGGTACTGGCTACACCTTC. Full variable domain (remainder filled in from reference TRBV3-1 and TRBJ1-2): DTAVSQTPKYLVTQMGNDKSIKCEQNLGHDTMYWYKQDSKKFLKIMFSYNNKELIINETVPNRFSPKSPDKAHLNLHINSLELGDSAVYFCASSIDRGTGYTFGSGTRLTVV.

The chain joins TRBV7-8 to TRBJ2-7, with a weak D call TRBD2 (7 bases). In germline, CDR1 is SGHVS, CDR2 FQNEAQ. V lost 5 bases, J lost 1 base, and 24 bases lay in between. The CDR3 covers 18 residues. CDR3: CASSPYRVGGVKSYEQYF. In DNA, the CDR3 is TGTGCCAGCAGCCCATATAGGGTAGGGGGGGTCAAGTCCTACGAGCAGTACTTC. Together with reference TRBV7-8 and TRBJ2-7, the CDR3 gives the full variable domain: GAGVSQSPRYKVAKRGQDVALRCDPISGHVSLFWYQQALGQGPEFLTYFQNEAQLDKSGLPSDRFFAERPEGSVSTLKIQRTQQEDSAVYLCASSPYRVGGVKSYEQYFGPGTRLTVT.

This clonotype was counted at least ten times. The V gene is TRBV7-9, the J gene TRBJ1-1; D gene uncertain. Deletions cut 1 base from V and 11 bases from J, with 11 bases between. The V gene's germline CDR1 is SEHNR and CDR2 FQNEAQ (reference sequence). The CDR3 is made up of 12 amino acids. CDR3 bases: TGTGCCAGCAGCTTAGGAGGGTCTGGGGCTTTCTTT. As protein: CASSLGGSGAFF.

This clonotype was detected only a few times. The chain's CDR3 is CASSSGSYGYTF. Written as DNA, the CDR3 is TGTGCCAGCAGTAGCGGAAGCTATGGCTACACCTTC. The chain links TRBV25-1 to TRBJ1-2; D remains ambiguous. The V end lost 5 bases, the J end lost 4 bases, and 8 bases lay between the germline ends. The CDR3 contains 12 residues. The germline CDR1 and CDR2 sequences are MGHDK and SYGVNS.

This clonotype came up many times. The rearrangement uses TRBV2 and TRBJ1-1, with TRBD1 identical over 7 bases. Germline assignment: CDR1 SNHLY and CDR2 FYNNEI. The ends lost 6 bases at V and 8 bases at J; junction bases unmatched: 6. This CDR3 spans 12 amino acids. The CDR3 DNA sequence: TGTGCCAGCAGGACAGGGTGGTCCGAAGCTTTCTTT. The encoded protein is CASRTGWSEAFF.

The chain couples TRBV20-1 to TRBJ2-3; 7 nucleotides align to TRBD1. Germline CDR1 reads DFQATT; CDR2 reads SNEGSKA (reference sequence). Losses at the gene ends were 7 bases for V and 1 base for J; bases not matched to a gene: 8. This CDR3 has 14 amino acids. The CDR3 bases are TGCAGTGGAAGGGGGCGGTCGGGCACAGATACGCAGTATTTT. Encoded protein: CSGRGRSGTDTQYF.

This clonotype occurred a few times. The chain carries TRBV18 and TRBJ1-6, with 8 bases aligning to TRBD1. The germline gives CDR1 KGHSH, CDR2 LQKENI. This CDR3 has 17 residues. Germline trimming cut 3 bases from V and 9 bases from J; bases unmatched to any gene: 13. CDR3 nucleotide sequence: TGTGCCAGCTCACCGGGGCCCGGGACAGGATTATCTTCACCCCTCCACTTT. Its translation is CASSPGPGTGLSSPLHF.

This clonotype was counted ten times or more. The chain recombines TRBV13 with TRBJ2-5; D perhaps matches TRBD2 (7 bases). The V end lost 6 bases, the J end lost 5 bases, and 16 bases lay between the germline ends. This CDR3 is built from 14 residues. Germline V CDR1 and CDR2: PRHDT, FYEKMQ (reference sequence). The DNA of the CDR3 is TGTGCCAGCAGACTCTCGGGGGGCCGGGAGACCCAGTACTTC. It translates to CASRLSGGRETQYF.

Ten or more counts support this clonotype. The CDR3 sequence: CAISQTGELFF. CDR3 sequence (DNA): TGTGCCATCAGTCAAACCGGGGAGCTGTTTTTT. The chain is built from TRBV10-3 and TRBJ2-2, with D hard to call. Trimming shortened V by 5 bases and J by 5 bases, and 3 bases separated the two germline ends. The CDR3 has 11 residues. Germline lookup yields CDR1 ENHRY and CDR2 SYGVKD.

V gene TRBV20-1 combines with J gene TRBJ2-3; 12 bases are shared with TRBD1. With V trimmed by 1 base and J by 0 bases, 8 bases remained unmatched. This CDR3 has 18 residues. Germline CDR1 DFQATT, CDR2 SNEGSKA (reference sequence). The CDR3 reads CSARAPGQGAPSTDTQYF. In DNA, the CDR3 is TGCAGTGCTAGAGCCCCGGGACAGGGGGCTCCTAGCACAGATACGCAGTATTTT.